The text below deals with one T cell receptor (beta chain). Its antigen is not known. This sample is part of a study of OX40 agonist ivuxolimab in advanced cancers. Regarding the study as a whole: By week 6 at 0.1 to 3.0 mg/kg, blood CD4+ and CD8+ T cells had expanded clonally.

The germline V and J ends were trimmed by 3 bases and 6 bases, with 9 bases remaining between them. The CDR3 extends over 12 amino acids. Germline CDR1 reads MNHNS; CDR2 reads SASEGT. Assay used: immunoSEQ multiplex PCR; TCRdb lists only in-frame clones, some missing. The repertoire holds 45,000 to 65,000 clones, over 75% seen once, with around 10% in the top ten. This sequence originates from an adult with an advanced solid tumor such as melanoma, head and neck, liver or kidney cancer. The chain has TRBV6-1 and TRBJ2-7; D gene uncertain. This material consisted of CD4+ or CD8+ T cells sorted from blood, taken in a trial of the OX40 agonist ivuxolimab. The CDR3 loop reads CASSEGWGEQYV. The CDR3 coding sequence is TGTGCCAGCAGTGAGGGGTGGGGCGAGCAGTACGTC.